This T cell receptor (beta chain) was sequenced in a study of blood T cell repertoires in COVID-19. Turning to the study itself: Both acute and convalescent COVID-19 samples were obtained from the United States, Italy and Spain. PBMCs, B-cell-depleted T cells, or T cells provided the cDNA or gDNA that made up the material.

Germline V gives CDR1 SGDLS, CDR2 YYNGEE. The V gene lost 0 bases and the J gene lost 7 bases, with 10 bases spanning the gap. The CDR3 extends over 14 amino acids. Original analysis: How many nucleated cells were present was estimated from reference gene primer amplification. Clones were sequenced by immunoSEQ multiplex PCR, and TCRdb holds only the in-frame ones, with some missing. That table furnishes V, J and clone size, whereas the DNA furnished D and trimming. Of roughly 150,000 clones in the sample, approximately 90% were seen once. Sequencing was done on a sample of peripheral blood. V is TRBV9 and J is TRBJ1-4, with D perhaps matching TRBD1 (6 bases). The sequence came from a woman of 80 years or more with acute or convalescent COVID-19. DNA of the CDR3: TGTGCCAGCAGCGTAGGGGGGCTCGGTGAAAAACTGTTTTTT. Encoded protein: CASSVGGLGEKLFF.